These T cell receptor beta chains were read from a single sample in a study of blood T cell repertoires in COVID-19. Assay: immunoSEQ multiplex PCR; the TCRdb copy retains only in-frame clones and omits some. The sample has over 200,000 clones; roughly 91% are singletons. The material sequenced was PBMCs or T cells enriched from blood (not recorded which). The receptors shown here come from a woman in her twenties or thirties with acute COVID-19. Both conserved end residues are part of each CDR3. Each record gives: V gene, D gene, J gene, clone size, CDR3 DNA, CDR3 protein. D genes are given only for firm matches. Rows may omit the clone size; those that give it use once, few, many or a size class.

TRBV3-1/TRBV3-2,TRBD1,TRBJ1-6,-,TGTGCCAGCAGCCCTGGCAGGGGGAATTCACCCCTCCACTTT,CASSPGRGNSPLHF
TRBV3-1/TRBV3-2,TRBD2,TRBJ2-3,-,TGTGCCAGCAGCCGACCTGCGGGGGGTGGCTACACAGATACGCAGTATTTT,CASSRPAGGGYTDTQYF
TRBV30,TRBD1,TRBJ1-2,-,TGTGCCTGGAACCCAACAGGGGGCTGGGAGGGCTACACCTTC,CAWNPTGGWEGYTF
TRBV10-1,-,TRBJ1-1,-,TGCGCCAGCAGTGAGTGGCCGGGATCCACTGAAGCTTTCTTT,CASSEWPGSTEAFF
TRBV19,-,TRBJ2-1,-,TGTGCCAGTAGCCTCATGGCTAACCCCCCACCTCAGGCCTGGTGGTACAATGAGCAGTTCTTC,CASSLMANPPPQAWWYNEQFF
TRBV7-9,TRBD2,TRBJ2-1,-,TGTGCCAGCGAGGCTAGCGGGGTTGAGGGGCAGTTCTTC,CASEASGVEGQFF
TRBV28,-,TRBJ1-5,-,TGTGCCAGCAGTTTAGGGGGCCCAAATCAGCCCCAGCATTTT,CASSLGGPNQPQHF
TRBV7-9,-,TRBJ2-7,once,TGTGCCAGCAGCAAGGGGGGGCTTGGGACCTACGAGCAGTACTTC,CASSKGGLGTYEQYF
TRBV5-1,TRBD2,TRBJ2-5,-,TGCGCCAGCAGCCGTTGGACTAGCGGGGGGGAAGAGACCCAGTACTTC,CASSRWTSGGEETQYF
TRBV11-2,TRBD2,TRBJ2-3,-,TGTGCCAGCAGCTCTACTAGCGGGGGCCTCACAGATACGCAGTATTTT,CASSSTSGGLTDTQYF
TRBV7-2,-,TRBJ1-4,-,TGTGCCAGCAGCTTATTAGGGGGGGCCGTTGCAACTAATGAAAAACTGTTTTTT,CASSLLGGAVATNEKLFF
TRBV23-1,-,TRBJ2-7,-,TGCGCCAGCAGTCAATCAGGAACAGGGGACTCTTCTCACTACGAGCAGTACTTC,CASSQSGTGDSSHYEQYF
TRBV19,-,TRBJ2-2,-,TGTGCCAGTCTCCCTACGAGGCTAGCTCGGGCCGGGGAGCTGTTTTTT,CASLPTRLARAGELFF
TRBV30,-,TRBJ1-1,-,TGTGCCTGGACCGAGGGTAGCACTGAAGCTTTCTTT,CAWTEGSTEAFF